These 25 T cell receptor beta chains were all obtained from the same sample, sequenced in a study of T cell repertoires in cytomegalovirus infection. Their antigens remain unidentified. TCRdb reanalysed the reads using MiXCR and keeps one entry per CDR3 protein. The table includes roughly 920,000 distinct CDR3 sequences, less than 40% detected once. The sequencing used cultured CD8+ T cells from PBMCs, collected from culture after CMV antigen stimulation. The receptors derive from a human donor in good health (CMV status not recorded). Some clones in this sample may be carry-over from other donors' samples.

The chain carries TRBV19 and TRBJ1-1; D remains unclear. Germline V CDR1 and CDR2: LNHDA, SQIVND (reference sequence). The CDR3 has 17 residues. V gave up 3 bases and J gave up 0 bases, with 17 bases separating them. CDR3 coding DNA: TGTGCCAGTAGTATTGTAACCTCAGTGAGACTGAACACTGAAGCTTTCTTT. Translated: CASSIVTSVRLNTEAFF.

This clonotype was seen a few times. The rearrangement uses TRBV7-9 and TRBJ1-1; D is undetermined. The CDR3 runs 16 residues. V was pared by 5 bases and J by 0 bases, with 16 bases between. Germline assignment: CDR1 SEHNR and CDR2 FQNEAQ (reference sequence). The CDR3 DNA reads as TGTGCCAGCAGCCCCGGGAGGGTTGGTCTGAACACTGAAGCTTTCTTT. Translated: CASSPGRVGLNTEAFF. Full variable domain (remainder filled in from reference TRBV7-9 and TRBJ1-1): DTGVSQNPRHKITKRGQNVTFRCDPISEHNRLYWYRQTLGQGPEFLTYFQNEAQLEKSRLLSDRFSAERPKGSFSTLEIQRTEQGDSAMYLCASSPGRVGLNTEAFFGQGTRLTVV.

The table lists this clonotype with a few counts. The CDR3 loop is CASTDRINSPLHF. CDR3 in DNA: TGTGCCTCGACAGACAGGATCAATTCACCCCTCCACTTT. The chain carries TRBV7-2 and TRBJ1-6; maybe TRBD1 (6 bases). The CDR3 consists of 13 residues. V was cut by 11 bases and J by 7 bases, with 15 bases left in between. Germline V gene lookup returns CDR1 SGHTA and CDR2 FQGNSA.

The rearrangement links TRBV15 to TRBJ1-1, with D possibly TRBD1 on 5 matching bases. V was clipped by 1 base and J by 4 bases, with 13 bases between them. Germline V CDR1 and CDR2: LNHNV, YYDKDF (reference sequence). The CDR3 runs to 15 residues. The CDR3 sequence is CATSRASWRGTEAFF. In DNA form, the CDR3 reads TGTGCCACCAGCAGAGCTTCTTGGAGGGGCACTGAAGCTTTCTTT.

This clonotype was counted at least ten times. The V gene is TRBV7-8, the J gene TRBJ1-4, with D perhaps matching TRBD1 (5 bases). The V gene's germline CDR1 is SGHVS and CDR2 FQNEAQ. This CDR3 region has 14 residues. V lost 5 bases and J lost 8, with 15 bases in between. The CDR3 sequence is CASSLLWGKEKLFF. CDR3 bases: TGTGCCAGCAGCCTCCTATGGGGGAAAGAAAAACTGTTTTTT.

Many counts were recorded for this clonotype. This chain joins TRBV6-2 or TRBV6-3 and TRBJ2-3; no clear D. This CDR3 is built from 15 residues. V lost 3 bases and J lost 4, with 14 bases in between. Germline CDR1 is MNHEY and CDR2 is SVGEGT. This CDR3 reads CASSYPARKSDTQYF. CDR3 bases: TGTGCCAGCAGTTATCCAGCTCGAAAATCAGATACGCAGTATTTT.

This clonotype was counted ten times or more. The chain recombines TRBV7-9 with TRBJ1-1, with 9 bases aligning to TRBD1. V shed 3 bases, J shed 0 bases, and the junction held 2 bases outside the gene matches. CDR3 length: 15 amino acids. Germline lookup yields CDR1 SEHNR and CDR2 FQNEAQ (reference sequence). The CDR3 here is CASSLGQGMNTEAFF. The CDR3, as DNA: TGTGCCAGCAGCTTGGGACAGGGAATGAACACTGAAGCTTTCTTT.

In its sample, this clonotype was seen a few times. The CDR3 sequence: CASSSDNSGANVLTF. CDR3 bases: TGTGCCAGCAGTTCGGACAACTCTGGGGCCAACGTCCTGACTTTC. The rearrangement links TRBV6-1 to TRBJ2-6, with D maybe TRBD1 (5 bases). Trimming removed 5 bases at V and 0 bases at J, with 8 bases between. The CDR3 totals 15 residues. The germline gives CDR1 MNHNS, CDR2 SASEGT.

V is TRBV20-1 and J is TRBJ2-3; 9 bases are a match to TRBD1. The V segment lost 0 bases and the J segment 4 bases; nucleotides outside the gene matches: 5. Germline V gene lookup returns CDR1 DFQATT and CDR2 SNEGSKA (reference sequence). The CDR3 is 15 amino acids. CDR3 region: CSARDHRGRADTQYF. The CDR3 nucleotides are TGCAGTGCTAGAGACCACAGGGGGCGAGCAGATACGCAGTATTTT.

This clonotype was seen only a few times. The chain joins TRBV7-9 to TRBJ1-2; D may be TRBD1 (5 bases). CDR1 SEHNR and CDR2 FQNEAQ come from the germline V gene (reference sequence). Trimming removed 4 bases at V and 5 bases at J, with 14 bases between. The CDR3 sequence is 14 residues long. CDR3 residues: CASSSRKGTYGYTF. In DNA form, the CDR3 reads TGTGCCAGCAGCTCACGCAAGGGGACTTATGGCTACACCTTC.

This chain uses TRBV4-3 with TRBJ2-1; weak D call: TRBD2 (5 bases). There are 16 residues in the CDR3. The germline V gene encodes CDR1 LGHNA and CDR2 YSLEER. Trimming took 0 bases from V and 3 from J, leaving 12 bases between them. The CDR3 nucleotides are TGCGCCAGCAGCCAAGATTGGGAGATTATCTACAATGAGCAGTTCTTC. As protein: CASSQDWEIIYNEQFF.

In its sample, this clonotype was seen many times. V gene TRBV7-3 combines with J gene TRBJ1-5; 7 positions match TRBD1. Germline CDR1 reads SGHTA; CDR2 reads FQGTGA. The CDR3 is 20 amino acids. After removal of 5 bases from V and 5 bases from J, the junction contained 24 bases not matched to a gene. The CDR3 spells CASSPGDGQDYLERDQPQHF. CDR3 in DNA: TGTGCCAGCAGCCCCGGGGATGGACAGGATTATTTGGAAAGGGATCAGCCCCAGCATTTT.

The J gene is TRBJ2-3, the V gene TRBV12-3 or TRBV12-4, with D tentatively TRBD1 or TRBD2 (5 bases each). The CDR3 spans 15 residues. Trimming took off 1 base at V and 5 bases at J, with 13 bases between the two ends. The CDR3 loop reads CASSLGGLGKDTQYF. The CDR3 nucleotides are TGTGCCAGCAGTTTAGGGGGGTTAGGGAAAGATACGCAGTATTTT.

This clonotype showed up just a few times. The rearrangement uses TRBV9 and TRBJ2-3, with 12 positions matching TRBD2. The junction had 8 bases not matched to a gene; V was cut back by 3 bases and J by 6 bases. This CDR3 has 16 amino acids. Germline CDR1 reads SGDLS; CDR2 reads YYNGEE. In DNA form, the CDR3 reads TGTGCCAGCAGCGCCCTAGCGGGGGGGCTGGCGGATACGCAGTATTTT. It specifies CASSALAGGLADTQYF.

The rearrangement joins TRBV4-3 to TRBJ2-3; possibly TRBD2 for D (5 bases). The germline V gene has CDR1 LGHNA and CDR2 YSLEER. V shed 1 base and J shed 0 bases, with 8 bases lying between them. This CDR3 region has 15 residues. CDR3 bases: TGCGCCAGCAGCCAAGCGGGGTCTAGCACAGATACGCAGTATTTT. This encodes CASSQAGSSTDTQYF.

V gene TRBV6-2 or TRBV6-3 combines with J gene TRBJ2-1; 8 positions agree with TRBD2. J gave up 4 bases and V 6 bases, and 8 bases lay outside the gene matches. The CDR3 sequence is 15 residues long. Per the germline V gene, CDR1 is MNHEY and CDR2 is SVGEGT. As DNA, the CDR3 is TGTGCCAGCAGGGCTGAGCGGGGGTTTTACAATGAGCAGTTCTTC. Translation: CASRAERGFYNEQFF.

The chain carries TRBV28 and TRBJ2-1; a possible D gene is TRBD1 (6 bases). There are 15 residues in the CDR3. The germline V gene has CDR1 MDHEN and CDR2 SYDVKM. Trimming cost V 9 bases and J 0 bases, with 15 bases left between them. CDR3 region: CASTGPTSSYNEQFF. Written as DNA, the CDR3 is TGTGCCAGTACAGGGCCCACAAGCTCCTACAATGAGCAGTTCTTC.

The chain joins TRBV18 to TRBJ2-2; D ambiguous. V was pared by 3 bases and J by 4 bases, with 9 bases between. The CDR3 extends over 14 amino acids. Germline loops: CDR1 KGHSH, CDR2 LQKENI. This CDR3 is CASSPTRGTGELFF. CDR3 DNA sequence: TGTGCCAGCTCACCCACACGAGGCACCGGGGAGCTGTTTTTT. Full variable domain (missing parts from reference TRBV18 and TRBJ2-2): NAGVMQNPRHLVRRRGQEARLRCSPMKGHSHVYWYRQLPEEGLKFMVYLQKENIIDESGMPKERFSAEFPKEGPSILRIQQVVRGDSAAYFCASSPTRGTGELFFGEGSRLTVL.

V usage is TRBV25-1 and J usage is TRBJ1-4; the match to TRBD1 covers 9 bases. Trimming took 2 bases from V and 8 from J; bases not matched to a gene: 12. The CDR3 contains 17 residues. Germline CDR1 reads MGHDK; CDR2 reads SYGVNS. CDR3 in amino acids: CASSELTRDRVSEKLFF. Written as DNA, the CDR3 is TGTGCCAGCAGTGAACTTACTAGGGACAGGGTGTCAGAAAAACTGTTTTTT.

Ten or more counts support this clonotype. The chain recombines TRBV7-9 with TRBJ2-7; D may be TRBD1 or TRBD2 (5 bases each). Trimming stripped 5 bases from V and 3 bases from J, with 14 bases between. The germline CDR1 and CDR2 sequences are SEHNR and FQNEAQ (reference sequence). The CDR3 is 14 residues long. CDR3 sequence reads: CASSLKRGFYEQYF. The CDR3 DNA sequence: TGTGCCAGCAGCCTAAAGAGGGGTTTCTACGAGCAGTACTTC. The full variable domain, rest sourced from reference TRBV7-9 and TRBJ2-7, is DTGVSQNPRHKITKRGQNVTFRCDPISEHNRLYWYRQTLGQGPEFLTYFQNEAQLEKSRLLSDRFSAERPKGSFSTLEIQRTEQGDSAMYLCASSLKRGFYEQYFGPGTRLTVT.

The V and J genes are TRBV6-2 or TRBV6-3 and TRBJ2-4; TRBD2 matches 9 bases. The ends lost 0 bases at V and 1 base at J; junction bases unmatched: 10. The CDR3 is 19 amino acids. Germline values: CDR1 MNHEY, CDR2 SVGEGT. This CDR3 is CASSYSVLAGLSAKNIQYF. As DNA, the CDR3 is TGTGCCAGCAGTTACTCGGTTCTAGCGGGACTCTCGGCCAAAAACATTCAGTACTTC.

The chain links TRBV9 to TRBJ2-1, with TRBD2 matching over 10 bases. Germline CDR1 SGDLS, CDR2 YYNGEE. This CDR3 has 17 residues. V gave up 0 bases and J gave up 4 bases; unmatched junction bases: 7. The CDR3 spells CASSVGGSGGFYNEQFF. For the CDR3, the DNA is TGTGCCAGCAGCGTAGGGGGTAGCGGGGGGTTTTACAATGAGCAGTTCTTC. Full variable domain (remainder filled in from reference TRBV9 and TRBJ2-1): DSGVTQTPKHLITATGQRVTLRCSPRSGDLSVYWYQQSLDQGLQFLIQYYNGEERAKGNILERFSAQQFPDLHSELNLSSLELGDSALYFCASSVGGSGGFYNEQFFGPGTRLTVL.

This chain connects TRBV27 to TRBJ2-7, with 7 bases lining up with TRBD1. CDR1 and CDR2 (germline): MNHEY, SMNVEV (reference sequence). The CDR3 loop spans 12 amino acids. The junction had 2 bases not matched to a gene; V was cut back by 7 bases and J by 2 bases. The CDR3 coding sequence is TGTGCCAGCACCGGGACAGCCTACGAGCAGTACTTC. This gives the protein CASTGTAYEQYF.

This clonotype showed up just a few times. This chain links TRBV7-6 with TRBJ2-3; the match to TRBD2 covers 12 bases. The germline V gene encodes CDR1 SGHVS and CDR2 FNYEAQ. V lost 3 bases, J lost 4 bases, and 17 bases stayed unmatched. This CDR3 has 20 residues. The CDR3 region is CASSLGTAYILAGGPDTQYF. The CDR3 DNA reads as TGTGCCAGCAGCTTGGGGACAGCCTACATTCTAGCGGGGGGGCCAGATACGCAGTATTTT.

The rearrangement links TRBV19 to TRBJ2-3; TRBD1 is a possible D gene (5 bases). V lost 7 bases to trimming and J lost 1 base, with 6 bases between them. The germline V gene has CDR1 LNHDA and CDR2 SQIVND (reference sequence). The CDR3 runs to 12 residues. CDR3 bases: TGTGCCAGTAAGACAGGCACAGATACGCAGTATTTT. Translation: CASKTGTDTQYF.